These 20 T cell receptor beta chains came from one sample sequenced in a study of T cells in Graves' hyperthyroidism and ophthalmopathy. TCR beta CDR3 region amplification was performed from RNA transcripts. The HTBI primer set served for first-round RT-PCR of the TCR CDR3. MiXCR, run by TCRdb on the multiplex PCR reads, gives a single entry per CDR3 protein. The data hold around 600,000 distinct CDR3 sequences, with 15% to 17% observed a single time. Sequencing was done on a sample of blood. The receptors shown here come from a woman aged 25 to 39 with Graves' hyperthyroidism.

This clonotype occurred many times. V usage is TRBV20-1 and J usage is TRBJ2-5, with 11 bases identical to TRBD2. Germline CDR1 and CDR2: DFQATT and SNEGSKA (reference sequence). V gave up 2 bases and J gave up 4 bases; unmatched junction bases: 0. The CDR3 totals 13 residues. The DNA of the CDR3 is TGCAGTGCTAGACTAGCGGGAGGAGAGACCCAGTACTTC. Its protein is CSARLAGGETQYF.

This clonotype was counted between two and nine times. The rearrangement joins TRBV9 to TRBJ2-3; D might be TRBD1 (6 bases). Germline V gene lookup returns CDR1 SGDLS and CDR2 YYNGEE. Trimming pared 4 bases from V and 6 bases from J, leaving 18 bases between. The CDR3 is 15 amino acids. The CDR3 reads CASSRQAARGDTQYF. As DNA, the CDR3 is TGTGCCAGCAGCCGACAGGCCGCGAGAGGGGATACGCAGTATTTT. The full variable domain, completed using reference TRBV9 and TRBJ2-3, is DSGVTQTPKHLITATGQRVTLRCSPRSGDLSVYWYQQSLDQGLQFLIQYYNGEERAKGNILERFSAQQFPDLHSELNLSSLELGDSALYFCASSRQAARGDTQYFGPGTRLTVL.

In this sample, this clonotype turned up many times. The V call is TRBV2, the J call TRBJ2-3; D is possibly TRBD1 or TRBD2 (6 bases each). The CDR3 is 14 amino acids. Germline V lookup: CDR1 SNHLY, CDR2 FYNNEI. Between the trimmed V and J ends, which lost 8 bases and 1 base, there was a span of 13 bases. Written as DNA, the CDR3 is TGTGCCAGCGTGATGGAGGGGGGCACAGATACGCAGTATTTT. Its protein product is CASVMEGGTDTQYF. The full variable domain, completed using reference TRBV2 and TRBJ2-3, is EPEVTQTPSHQVTQMGQEVILRCVPISNHLYFYWYRQILGQKVEFLVSFYNNEISEKSEIFDDQFSVERPDGSNFTLKIRSTKLEDSAMYFCASVMEGGTDTQYFGPGTRLTVL.

This clonotype was recorded many times. CDR3 protein: CASSFTGRTYNEQFF. Written as DNA, the CDR3 is TGTGCCAGCAGCTTTACCGGGAGGACCTACAATGAGCAGTTCTTC. The V and J genes are TRBV11-2 and TRBJ2-1; 7 positions agree with TRBD2. V gave up 3 bases and J gave up 2 bases; unmatched junction bases: 4. CDR1 is SGHAT, CDR2 FQNNGV, per germline. This CDR3 is built from 15 residues.

This clonotype turned up a few times. The V and J genes are TRBV6-1 and TRBJ2-7; 11 positions agree with TRBD2. CDR3 length: 15 amino acids. Germline assignment: CDR1 MNHNS and CDR2 SASEGT. J gave up 6 bases and V 5 bases, and 9 bases lay outside the gene matches. The DNA for the CDR3 is TGTGCCAGCAGTCAAATAGCGGGAGGGCTTACCGAGCAGTACTTC. It encodes CASSQIAGGLTEQYF.

This chain uses TRBV29-1 with TRBJ2-5, with 7 positions matching TRBD2. Germline V CDR1 and CDR2: SQVTM, ANQGSEA. The CDR3 has 11 residues. With 5 bases clipped from V and 5 bases from J, the junction kept 2 bases outside the gene matches. CDR3 in DNA: TGCAGCGTTCTGGGGGGGGAGACCCAGTACTTC. Amino acid sequence: CSVLGGETQYF.

At least ten counts were recorded for this clonotype. The rearrangement links TRBV28 to TRBJ2-7; 7 bases agree with TRBD2. CDR3 size: 15 residues. Germline V gives CDR1 MDHEN, CDR2 SYDVKM. V lost 4 bases, J lost 4 bases, and 10 bases stayed unmatched. The CDR3 sequence: CASSYRDGRRYEQYF. The DNA for the CDR3 is TGTGCCAGCAGTTACAGAGACGGGAGGCGTTACGAGCAGTACTTC.

This clonotype was seen many times. The rearrangement links TRBV27 to TRBJ1-1; 7 nucleotides line up with TRBD1. Germline V gene sequence: CDR1 MNHEY, CDR2 SMNVEV (reference sequence). V was pared by 8 bases and J by 0 bases, with 9 bases of the junction left unmatched. The CDR3 consists of 15 residues. The CDR3: CASGRQGELNTEAFF. The CDR3 DNA is TGTGCCAGCGGCAGACAGGGAGAGCTGAACACTGAAGCTTTCTTT.

J is TRBJ2-1 and V is TRBV20-1; TRBD1 might be the D (5 bases). Germline V gene data show CDR1 as DFQATT and CDR2 as SNEGSKA (reference sequence). CDR3 length: 17 amino acids. The V end lost 3 bases, the J end lost 9 bases, and 27 bases lay between the germline ends. The chain's CDR3 is CSASSGPGAGRSGEQFF. CDR3 DNA sequence: TGCAGTGCTAGTTCAGGTCCTGGGGCAGGTCGATCGGGTGAGCAGTTCTTC.

This clonotype was recorded at least ten times. The gene calls are TRBV5-1 and TRBJ2-1; TRBD2 matches at 7 bases. J gave up 4 bases and V 3 bases, and 7 bases lay outside the gene matches. From germline, CDR1 is SGHRS and CDR2 YFSETQ. The CDR3 length is 15 residues. The CDR3 region has the DNA TGCGCCAGCAGCTATGACGGGAGGCTATACAATGAGCAGTTCTTC. Translation gives CASSYDGRLYNEQFF.

This clonotype was recorded a few times. The gene calls are TRBV19 and TRBJ1-4, with unresolved D. The CDR3 is made up of 14 amino acids. Trimming took 5 bases from V and 2 from J, leaving 9 bases between them. The V gene's germline CDR1 is LNHDA and CDR2 SQIVND (reference sequence). DNA for the CDR3: TGTGCCAGTAGTCGGACGGGTACTAATGAAAAACTGTTTTTT. Amino acids: CASSRTGTNEKLFF.

V usage is TRBV10-3 and J usage is TRBJ2-2; D remains ambiguous. This CDR3 is built from 13 residues. Trimming cost V 8 bases and J 1 base, with 8 bases left between them. The germline CDR1 and CDR2 sequences are ENHRY and SYGVKD. In DNA, the CDR3 is TGTGCCATCGTGACGGAGAACACCGGGGAGCTGTTTTTT. Protein sequence: CAIVTENTGELFF.

This clonotype was observed many times. The chain has TRBV7-2 and TRBJ2-7, with a tentative D call TRBD1 (6 bases). The length of the CDR3 is 13 residues. Per germline, CDR1 SGHTA and CDR2 FQGNSA. Trimming shortened V by 4 bases and J by 2 bases, and 9 bases separated the two germline ends. The CDR3 loop is CASSSRGAYEQYF. In DNA form, the CDR3 reads TGTGCCAGCAGCTCCAGGGGTGCCTACGAGCAGTACTTC.

V and J are TRBV7-2 and TRBJ2-6; TRBD1 aligns across 7 bases. Germline-derived CDR1 and CDR2 are SGHTA and FQGNSA. With 5 bases clipped from V and 1 base from J, the junction kept 11 bases outside the gene matches. The CDR3 loop spans 18 amino acids. The CDR3 coding sequence is TGTGCCAGCAGCCTCCCCCGGGACAGAATATCTGGGGCCAACGTCCTGACTTTC. Protein: CASSLPRDRISGANVLTF. Using reference TRBV7-2 and TRBJ2-6 for the parts outside the CDR3, the full variable domain is GAGVSQSPSNKVTEKGKDVELRCDPISGHTALYWYRQSLGQGLEFLIYFQGNSAPDKSGLPSDRFSAERTGGSVSTLTIQRTQQEDSAVYLCASSLPRDRISGANVLTFGAGSRLTVL.

This clonotype was observed many times. V is TRBV11-2 and J is TRBJ2-7; the D call may be TRBD1 or TRBD2 (5 bases each). In germline, CDR1 is SGHAT, CDR2 FQNNGV. The CDR3 spans 13 residues. Trimming cost V 4 bases and J 5 bases, with 12 bases left between them. This CDR3 is CASSWYGTHEQYF. In DNA, the CDR3 is TGTGCCAGCAGCTGGTACGGGACCCACGAGCAGTACTTC. Full variable domain (outside the CDR3, taken from reference TRBV11-2 and TRBJ2-7): EAGVAQSPRYKIIEKRQSVAFWCNPISGHATLYWYQQILGQGPKLLIQFQNNGVVDDSQLPKDRFSAERLKGVDSTLKIQPAKLEDSAVYLCASSWYGTHEQYFGPGTRLTVT.

Here the CDR3 DNA reads TGCGCCAGCAGCCCATATTCAGGACAGGGGGCTTGGGAGCTGTTTTTT. Protein sequence: CASSPYSGQGAWELFF. The rearrangement joins TRBV4-1 to TRBJ2-2; 11 bases are a match to TRBD1. Germline V gene sequence: CDR1 MGHRA, CDR2 YSYEKL. The CDR3 is 16 residues long. V shed 4 bases and J 9 bases; nucleotides not matched to a gene: 10.

The sample holds many counts of this clonotype. The chain uses TRBV6-1 and TRBJ2-7; 10 bases line up with TRBD2. Germline V gene lookup returns CDR1 MNHNS and CDR2 SASEGT. The CDR3 runs 14 residues. V shed 4 bases, J shed 6 bases, and the junction held 6 bases outside the gene matches. The CDR3 here is CASSGASGRVEQYF. The CDR3 DNA is TGTGCCAGCAGTGGGGCTAGCGGGAGAGTCGAGCAGTACTTC.

This clonotype was observed many times. The J gene is TRBJ1-2, the V gene TRBV28; the D is unclear. This CDR3 is 13 amino acids long. Germline-derived CDR1 and CDR2 are MDHEN and SYDVKM. Between the trimmed V and J ends, which lost 3 bases and 2 bases, there was a span of 7 bases. The CDR3 reads CASSFPINYGYTF. The CDR3 DNA sequence: TGTGCCAGCAGTTTCCCCATCAACTATGGCTACACCTTC.

This clonotype came up many times. This CDR3 reads CAIGTDSNQPQHF. CDR3 bases: TGTGCCATCGGGACGGATAGCAATCAGCCCCAGCATTTT. The rearrangement links TRBV10-3 to TRBJ1-5, with a weak D call TRBD1 (5 bases). Trimming removed 8 bases from V and 0 bases from J, with 8 bases in between. CDR1 ENHRY and CDR2 SYGVKD come from the germline V gene. This CDR3 contains 13 residues.

This clonotype was counted many times. This rearrangement joins TRBV13 to TRBJ2-7; 8 bases align to TRBD1. The junction had 3 bases not matched to a gene; V was cut back by 1 base and J by 4 bases. The germline gives CDR1 PRHDT, CDR2 FYEKMQ (reference sequence). This CDR3 spans 14 amino acids. The CDR3 loop is CASSLATGVYEQYF. CDR3 DNA: TGTGCCAGCAGCTTAGCGACAGGGGTGTACGAGCAGTACTTC.